One sample yielded the 3 T cell receptor beta chains listed below, sequenced in a study of blood T cells in healthy people across ages. The second PCR ran 7 to 11 cycles with a sample-barcoded 5' primer and J-beta primers. TCRdb passed the 5' RACE reads through MiXCR, listing each CDR3 protein once. The sample comprises about 680,000 distinct CDR3 sequences, around 49% of which are singletons, and around a third rests with the top ten. The sequenced sample consisted of blood. The origin of the receptors is a woman aged 60-70 years in good health.

CDR3 DNA: TGTGCCAGCAGCCCCTCCCTTGTCTATGAGCAGTACTTC. Translated: CASSPSLVYEQYF. The chain uses TRBV7-2 and TRBJ2-5; D is uncertain. The CDR3 loop spans 13 amino acids. V lost 5 bases to trimming and J lost 11 bases, with 18 bases between them. Germline assignment: CDR1 SGHTA and CDR2 FQGNSA.

This clonotype showed up just a few times. The V and J genes are TRBV9 and TRBJ2-5; tentative D call: TRBD2 (6 bases). This CDR3 is 14 amino acids long. Germline V CDR1 and CDR2: SGDLS, YYNGEE. V was trimmed by 0 bases and J by 4 bases, leaving 10 bases between them. CDR3 loop: CASSVAGGAETQYF. The CDR3 DNA is TGTGCCAGCAGCGTAGCCGGCGGGGCAGAGACCCAGTACTTC.

The rearrangement uses TRBV10-3 and TRBJ2-2; tentative D call: TRBD1 (6 bases). Germline values: CDR1 ENHRY, CDR2 SYGVKD. The CDR3 covers 13 residues. Trimming stripped 6 bases from V and 5 bases from J, with 10 bases between. The DNA for the CDR3 is TGTGCCATCAGGGACAGTGGTACCGGGGAGCTGTTTTTT. Its protein is CAIRDSGTGELFF.